The subject of this entry is one TCR beta chain. What it binds is not known. Every sampled donor was Caucasian and healthy. This entry comes from a study of identical twins. Regarding the study as a whole: The same donors were not followed; conclusions instead depended on cross-sectional statistical analysis. Models underestimated TCR alpha sharing (out-of-frame) in monozygotic twins.

CDR3 length: 18 amino acids. A template switching step contributed a universal primer site, while unique molecular identifiers were present in the cDNA. TCRdb passed the 5' RACE reads through MiXCR, listing each CDR3 protein once. The table has 270,000 or so distinct CDR3 sequences, around 8.3% seen once. These data also formed part of another study, on yellow fever vaccine responses in identical twins.

The rearrangement links TRBV22-1 to TRBJ2-7; the DNA was not compared with TRBD1, the D call given in the table. TRBV22-1 is deemed a pseudogene. The specimen sequenced was CD8+ T cells sorted from blood. The origin of this receptor is a woman aged 18 to 35 in good health. In DNA form, the CDR3 reads TGTACCTGCAGTCTAGGGGGCCCCCGGGCCAAACCTCTTATCGAGCAGTACTTC. Translation gives CTCSLGGPRAKPLIEQYF.